These 9 T cell receptor beta chains were all obtained from the same sample, sequenced in a study of blood T cell repertoires in COVID-19. Method: immunoSEQ multiplex PCR; TCRdb's copy keeps in-frame clones and lacks some. The table has fewer than 300,000 clones, roughly 90% seen once. What was sequenced was PBMCs or T cells enriched from blood (not recorded which). The receptors derive from a man between 35 and 55 years old who had recovered from COVID-19.

V is TRBV27 and J is TRBJ2-1, with TRBD2 identical over 8 bases. V gave up 5 bases and J gave up 1 base; unmatched junction bases: 4. Germline loops: CDR1 MNHEY, CDR2 SMNVEV (reference sequence). The CDR3 is made up of 15 amino acids. CDR3: CASSGTRRSYNEQFF. DNA of the CDR3: TGTGCCAGCAGTGGGACTAGACGGTCCTACAATGAGCAGTTCTTC.

The chain carries TRBV27 and TRBJ2-1; the D gene is possibly TRBD1 (5 bases). Germline lookup yields CDR1 MNHEY and CDR2 SMNVEV (reference sequence). Trimming took off 3 bases at V and 2 bases at J, with 11 bases between the two ends. This CDR3 spans 15 amino acids. The CDR3 protein is CASSFIRAAYNEQFF. The CDR3 DNA sequence: TGTGCCAGCAGTTTTATCAGGGCGGCCTACAATGAGCAGTTCTTC.

This chain joins TRBV11-2 and TRBJ2-5, with TRBD2 as a possible D gene (5 bases). The CDR3 is 14 amino acids. The V end was cut by 1 base, the J end by 5 bases, with 11 bases between. The germline gives CDR1 SGHAT, CDR2 FQNNGV. The CDR3 DNA follows: TGTGCCAGCAGCTTAGGGCCGGGAATGGAGACCCAGTACTTC. Its translation: CASSLGPGMETQYF.

This clone was seen only a few times. The chain joins TRBV9 to TRBJ1-6, with no clear D. The CDR3 is 15 amino acids. Trimming cost V 0 bases and J 5 bases, with 9 bases left between them. The germline V gene has CDR1 SGDLS and CDR2 YYNGEE. This CDR3 reads CASSVDNGNNSPLHF. CDR3 coding DNA: TGTGCCAGCAGCGTAGATAACGGGAATAATTCACCCCTCCACTTT.

This clone came up once. The rearrangement uses TRBV29-1 and TRBJ1-6, with 12 bases that match TRBD1. Per the germline V gene, CDR1 is SQVTM and CDR2 is ANQGSEA. The CDR3 runs to 14 residues. Trimming took 5 bases from V and 9 from J; bases not matched to a gene: 5. In nucleotides, the CDR3 is TGCAGCGTTCAGAGGGACAGGGGGCTTTCACCCCTCCACTTT. Residues: CSVQRDRGLSPLHF.

Turning to this clone: The same CDR3 is also encoded by other DNA sequences in this sample. The CDR3 DNA is TGTGCCAGCAGCTTAGGGGGCGCTGAAGCTTTCTTT. Translating it yields CASSLGGAEAFF. The V gene is TRBV7-9, the J gene TRBJ1-1; D is perhaps TRBD1 (5 bases). The CDR3 extends over 12 amino acids. Germline lookup yields CDR1 SEHNR and CDR2 FQNEAQ (reference sequence). V was pared by 1 base and J by 6 bases, with 6 bases between.

This chain joins TRBV29-1 and TRBJ1-2; TRBD1 might be the D (5 bases). Germline V CDR1 and CDR2: SQVTM, ANQGSEA. This CDR3 spans 12 amino acids. The V and J ends lost 4 bases and 7 bases respectively, with 13 bases between them. In nucleotides, the CDR3 is TGCAGCGTTGCTGGCAGTCAGGGTGGCTACACCTTC. Protein sequence: CSVAGSQGGYTF.

This chain links TRBV7-2 with TRBJ2-3; tentatively, D is TRBD2 (5 bases). Trimming left V 1 base short and J 11 bases short, with 16 bases between. CDR1 is SGHTA and CDR2 is FQGNSA in the germline V gene. The CDR3 contains 14 residues. As DNA, the CDR3 is TGTGCCAGCAGCTTAGATGGTAGGTCGGGAAGGCAGTATTTT. Translating gives CASSLDGRSGRQYF.

This rearrangement joins TRBV10-3 to TRBJ1-6; D not resolved. CDR3 size: 15 residues. The germline gives CDR1 ENHRY, CDR2 SYGVKD. Trimming cost V 0 bases and J 7 bases, with 10 bases left between them. The CDR3 DNA reads as TGTGCCATCAGTGAGTCGCTAAGTATCAATTCACCCCTCCACTTT. It codes for CAISESLSINSPLHF.